This T cell receptor beta chain is drawn from a study of blood T cell repertoires in COVID-19 (dated by TCRdb to the early 2020s). For context, the study as a whole: The collaborator samples originated in the United States, Italy and Spain and spanned the acute and convalescent phases of COVID-19. The prospective study material was composed of cDNA or gDNA derived from T cells, B-cell-depleted T cells, or PBMCs. The dataset comprised deeply sampled blood TCRbeta repertoires from subjects exposed to, actively infected with, or recovered from COVID-19. The repertoires were released in a freely available public database meant as a resource for research on the immune response to SARS-CoV-2. The samples were drawn from two sources: the first 160 participants of the ongoing ImmuneRACE study, and 950 to 1,500 subjects contributed by 6 global collaborators. A de-identified subject ID, COVID-19 status, age in years and sex were almost always included in the sample metadata. Where available, HLA class I and class II types were obtained from metadata supplied by the sample provider rather than from assay-based typing.

Enrolling through a virtual design, the prospective study's participants ranged in age from roughly 18 to 90 years and lived across 24 United States geographic areas. Cohort assignment in the prospective study relied on participant-reported clinical history from a screening survey and a study questionnaire. For ImmuneRACE Cohort 3, a participant was defined as recovered based on two consecutive negative NP/OP PCR tests, clearance by a healthcare professional, or resolution of symptoms. Each participant in the prospective study had whole blood, serum and a nasopharyngeal or oropharyngeal swab collected by mobile phlebotomists. Additional blood draws and questionnaires over an approximately 2-month period could optionally be provided by prospective study participants. Before DNA extraction, blood samples from the prospective study were shipped at room temperature or frozen. The count of this clone is one. The clone's antigen remains unknown. No base quality values were provided; no much bigger clone lies one nucleotide off.

TCRbeta CDR3 regions were amplified from genomic DNA using the immunoSEQ Assay, a bias-controlled multiplex PCR. The authors' analysis ran thus. Within the assay, amplification of reference gene primers was used to estimate how many nucleated cells each sample contained. Sequence reads were collapsed and filtered to measure the absolute abundance of every unique TCRbeta CDR3 rearrangement. Productive Simpson clonality was computed per sample as the square root of Simpson's diversity index over productive rearrangements. TCRdb provides this immuneACCESS table in a form limited to in-frame rearrangements. Some clones are lacking; in checked studies, under half of them reflect an unresolved V gene, and why the rest are absent is not known. V, J and clone size are those of that table, while D and trimming were read from the DNA. Across this sample there are fewer than 200,000 clones, with roughly 88% seen only once. Of the sample, approximately 9% is held by the ten largest clones.

Beyond this particular receptor, the publication reports: How much clinical and demographic metadata was included differed by source and by participant, and the metadata was provided uncurated.

From the cysteine through the phenylalanine, the CDR3 covers 13 amino acids. The kept DNA is CDR3 alone, 39 bases in frame from the first base. V is pared back by 6 bases and J by 2 bases, with 11 bases lying between the germline termini. Per the germline V gene, MNHEY is the CDR1 and SVGAGI is the CDR2. In this chain, TRBV6-5 is recombined with TRBJ2-7; the D gene assignment is ambiguous. The sample taken for sequencing was PBMCs or T cells enriched from blood (not recorded which). This clonotype originated in a woman between 18 and 30 years old who had recovered from COVID-19. The CDR3 sequence is CASRPQNTYEQYF. The DNA is as follows: TGTGCCAGCAGGCCCCAGAATACCTACGAGCAGTACTTC.